These 3 T cell receptor beta chains came from one sample sequenced in a study of cytomegalovirus exposure and HLA in healthy donors. PCR primers comprised 60 Vbeta and 13 Jbeta primers. TCRdb keeps only in-frame clones here, not all; method: immunoSEQ multiplex PCR. The profile shows approximately 150,000 clones, 73% of them singletons. The specimen sequenced was PBMCs. The origin of the receptors is a woman younger than 35 in good health and CMV-seropositive.

This clone has only a few counts. This sequence joins TRBV30 and TRBJ2-7, with 8 bases matching TRBD1. Germline CDR1 reads GTSNPN; CDR2 reads SVGIG (reference sequence). V trimming: 5 bases; J trimming: 4 bases; junction bases outside the gene matches: 4. The CDR3 length is 12 residues. CDR3 bases: TGTGCCTGGGGACAGGGAACGTACGAGCAGTACTTC. Amino acids: CAWGQGTYEQYF.

The genes are TRBV5-1 and TRBJ1-1; 7 bases agree with TRBD1. Germline lookup yields CDR1 SGHRS and CDR2 YFSETQ. V was clipped by 2 bases and J by 4 bases; unmatched bases: 2. The CDR3 is 13 amino acids. The DNA of the CDR3 is TGCGCCAGCAGCTTCGACAGGGTCACTGAAGCTTTCTTT. It encodes CASSFDRVTEAFF. The variable domain in full, with the rest retrieved from reference TRBV5-1 and TRBJ1-1, is KAGVTQTPRYLIKTRGQQVTLSCSPISGHRSVSWYQQTPGQGLQFLFEYFSETQRNKGNFPGRFSGRQFSNSRSEMNVSTLELGDSALYLCASSFDRVTEAFFGQGTRLTVV.

The V call is TRBV10-2, the J call TRBJ2-1; 10 bases match TRBD1. Germline CDR1 and CDR2: WSHSY and SAAADI. The junction had 15 bases not matched to a gene; V was cut back by 6 bases and J by 10 bases. The CDR3 consists of 16 residues. Written as DNA, the CDR3 is TGCGCCAGCAGCAGAACGACAGGGGGCGCGCGTCGCGAGCAGTTCTTC. Translation gives CASSRTTGGARREQFF.